Shown below are 7 T cell receptor beta chains from a single sample sequenced in a study of CD8+ T cells in alopecia areata. Treatment of the sample: oral pan-JAK inhibitor, 5-10 mg twice daily. Sequencing templates came from extracted RNA that was reverse transcribed into cDNA. Measured with immunoSEQ multiplex PCR; TCRdb has only the in-frame clones, and not every one. The sample lists around 100,000 clones, approximately 55% occurring once. The material was CD4+ T cells sorted from blood, obtained at week 24, from a patient treated with tofacitinib. Receptors originate from a human donor with alopecia areata.

A few counts support this clone. The chain has TRBV7-2 and TRBJ2-1, with D maybe TRBD2 (7 bases). CDR1 and CDR2 from the germline V gene are SGHTA and FQGNSA. The CDR3 consists of 17 residues. Trimming cost V 8 bases and J 0 bases, with 20 bases left between them. The CDR3 spells CASSLLGGDPSYNEQFF. In DNA, the CDR3 is TGTGCCAGCTCATTATTAGGGGGGGACCCCTCCTACAATGAGCAGTTCTTC.

The rearrangement links TRBV4-1 to TRBJ2-7; D may correspond to TRBD1 or TRBD2 (5 bases each). V was cut by 6 bases and J by 0 bases, with 12 bases left in between. This CDR3 has 14 residues. Germline CDR1 reads MGHRA; CDR2 reads YSYEKL. CDR3 DNA: TGCGCCAGCAGACGACAGCGGCTCTCCTACGAGCAGTACTTC. Its translation is CASRRQRLSYEQYF.

The chain carries TRBV29-1 and TRBJ2-3, with 7 positions matching TRBD2. J lost 1 base, V lost 7 bases, and 5 bases had no gene match. The CDR3 runs to 13 residues. The V gene's germline CDR1 is SQVTM and CDR2 ANQGSEA. In nucleotides, the CDR3 is TGCAGCGCATCGGGGGGTGGCACAGATACGCAGTATTTT. This codes for CSASGGGTDTQYF.

V is TRBV5-1 and J is TRBJ2-3; D remains ambiguous. This CDR3 is 13 amino acids long. Trimming stripped 0 bases from V and 2 bases from J, with 4 bases between. Germline CDR1 and CDR2: SGHRS and YFSETQ. The CDR3 reads CASSLGYTDTQYF. For the CDR3, the DNA is TGCGCCAGCAGCTTGGGCTACACAGATACGCAGTATTTT.

The genes are TRBV7-2 and TRBJ2-7; D possibly corresponds to TRBD2 (5 bases). Germline assignment: CDR1 SGHTA and CDR2 FQGNSA. The CDR3 sequence is 15 residues long. V lost 0 bases and J lost 7, with 16 bases in between. CDR3 loop: CASSLAGLPRREQYF. Here the CDR3 DNA reads TGTGCCAGCAGCTTAGCCGGACTCCCCAGGAGGGAGCAGTACTTC.

V and J are TRBV5-6 and TRBJ2-2; tentatively, D is TRBD1 (5 bases). The germline V gene has CDR1 SGHDT and CDR2 YYEEEE. Trimming removed 1 base at V and 6 bases at J, with 13 bases between. This CDR3 has 15 amino acids. The CDR3 sequence is CASSLYAIRAGELFF. The CDR3 DNA follows: TGTGCCAGCAGCTTGTATGCTATCAGGGCCGGGGAGCTGTTTTTT.

This clone was counted a few times. The chain combines TRBV2 with TRBJ1-6, with D possibly TRBD1 on 5 matching bases. CDR3 size: 15 residues. The germline V gene has CDR1 SNHLY and CDR2 FYNNEI. The V gene lost 6 bases and the J gene lost 10 bases, with 19 bases spanning the gap. The CDR3, as DNA: TGTGCCAGCAGATTGGAGGGGTCCTGGGGATCACCCCTCCACTTT. This translates into CASRLEGSWGSPLHF. Using reference TRBV2 and TRBJ1-6 for the parts outside the CDR3, the full variable domain is EPEVTQTPSHQVTQMGQEVILRCVPISNHLYFYWYRQILGQKVEFLVSFYNNEISEKSEIFDDQFSVERPDGSNFTLKIRSTKLEDSAMYFCASRLEGSWGSPLHFGNGTRLTVT.